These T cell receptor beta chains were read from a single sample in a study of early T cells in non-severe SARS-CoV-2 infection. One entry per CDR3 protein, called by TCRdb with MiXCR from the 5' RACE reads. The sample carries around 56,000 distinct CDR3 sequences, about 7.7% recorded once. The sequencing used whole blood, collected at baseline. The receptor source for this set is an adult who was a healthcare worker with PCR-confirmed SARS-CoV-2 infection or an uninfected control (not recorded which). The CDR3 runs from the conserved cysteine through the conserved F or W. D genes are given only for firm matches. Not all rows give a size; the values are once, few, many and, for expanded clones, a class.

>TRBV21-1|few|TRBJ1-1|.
CASSPRIWTGNTEAFF
TGTGCCAGCAGCCCCCGTATTTGGACAGGGAACACTGAAGCTTTCTTT
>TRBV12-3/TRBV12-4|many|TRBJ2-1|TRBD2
CASSSGTRISYNEQFF
TGTGCCAGCAGTTCGGGGACTAGAATTTCCTACAATGAGCAGTTCTTC
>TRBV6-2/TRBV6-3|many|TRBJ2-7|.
CASTLGGVKSYEQYF
TGTGCCAGCACCTTAGGAGGGGTCAAATCCTACGAGCAGTACTTC
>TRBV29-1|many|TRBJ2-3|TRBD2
CSVGAGDLDTQYF
TGCAGCGTTGGTGCGGGAGATTTAGATACGCAGTATTTT
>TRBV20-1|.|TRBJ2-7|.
CSARDLGGRYEQYF
TGCAGTGCTAGAGATCTAGGGGGAAGGTACGAGCAGTACTTC
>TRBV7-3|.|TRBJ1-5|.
CASSLSDSNQPQHF
TGTGCCAGCAGCTTAAGTGATAGCAATCAGCCCCAGCATTTT
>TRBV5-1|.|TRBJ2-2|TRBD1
CASWDRGSTGELFF
TGCGCCAGCTGGGACAGGGGAAGCACCGGGGAGCTGTTTTTT
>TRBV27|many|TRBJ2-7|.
CASSPDLNALWEQYF
TGTGCCAGCAGTCCCGACCTTAACGCACTTTGGGAGCAGTACTTC
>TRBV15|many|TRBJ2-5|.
CATSRGGGGEVETQYF
TGTGCCACCAGCAGAGGGGGAGGTGGCGAGGTGGAGACCCAGTACTTC
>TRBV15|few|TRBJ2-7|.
CATSRDGAGLSSYEQYF
TGTGCCACCAGCAGAGATGGGGCAGGGCTCAGCTCCTACGAGCAGTACTTC
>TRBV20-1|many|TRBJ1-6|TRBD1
CSARPLPQTPGGLNSPLHF
TGCAGTGCTAGACCCCTTCCCCAGACACCAGGGGGACTTAATTCACCCCTCCACTTT
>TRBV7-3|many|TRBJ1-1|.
CASRVTRNTEAFF
TGTGCCAGCAGAGTGACACGGAACACTGAAGCTTTCTTT
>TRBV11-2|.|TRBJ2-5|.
CASSLGGRTYQETQYF
TGTGCCAGCAGCTTAGGGGGGCGGACGTACCAAGAGACCCAGTACTTC
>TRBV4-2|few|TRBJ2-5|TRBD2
CASSQGGGMETQYF
TGTGCCAGCAGCCAAGGGGGAGGGATGGAGACCCAGTACTTC
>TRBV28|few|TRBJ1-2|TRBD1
CASSFQDRGLYGYTF
TGTGCCAGCAGTTTTCAGGACAGGGGCTTGTATGGCTACACCTTC
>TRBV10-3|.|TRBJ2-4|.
CAISESGVLAKNIQYF
TGTGCCATCAGTGAGTCCGGTGTTCTAGCCAAAAACATTCAGTACTTC
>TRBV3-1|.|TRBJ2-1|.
CASSQGWGISYNEQFF
TGTGCCAGCAGCCAAGGGTGGGGGATCTCCTACAATGAGCAGTTCTTC
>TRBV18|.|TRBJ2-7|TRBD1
CASSFGQADGEQYF
TGTGCCAGCTCATTTGGACAGGCCGACGGCGAGCAGTACTTC
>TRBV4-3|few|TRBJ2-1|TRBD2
CASSQGLAAETSYNEQFF
TGCGCCAGCAGCCAGGGACTAGCGGCCGAGACCTCCTACAATGAGCAGTTCTTC
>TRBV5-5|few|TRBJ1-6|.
CASSLGRQDNSPLHF
TGTGCCAGCAGCTTGGGGCGACAGGATAATTCACCCCTCCACTTT
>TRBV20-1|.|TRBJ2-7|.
CSAILGTSSYEQYF
TGCAGTGCCATACTCGGGACATCGTCGTACGAGCAGTACTTC
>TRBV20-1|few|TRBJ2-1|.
CSAPGWGQEQFF
TGCAGTGCTCCCGGTTGGGGACAAGAGCAGTTCTTC
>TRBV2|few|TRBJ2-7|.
CASSVGKTANYPFPYEQYF
TGTGCCAGCAGTGTTGGAAAGACAGCTAACTACCCATTTCCCTACGAGCAGTACTTC
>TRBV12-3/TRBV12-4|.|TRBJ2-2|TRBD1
CASRGQGADTGELFF
TGTGCCAGCAGGGGACAGGGGGCCGACACCGGGGAGCTGTTTTTT
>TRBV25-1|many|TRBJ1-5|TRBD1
CASSPGQGAQSSNQPQHF
TGTGCCAGCAGTCCCGGCCAGGGGGCTCAATCGAGCAATCAGCCCCAGCATTTT
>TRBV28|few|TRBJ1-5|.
CASSFWGSNQPQHF
TGTGCCAGCAGTTTCTGGGGGAGCAATCAGCCCCAGCATTTT
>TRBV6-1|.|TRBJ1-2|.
CASSESQNYGYTF
TGTGCCAGCAGTGAAAGCCAGAACTATGGCTACACCTTC
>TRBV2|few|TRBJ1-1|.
CASSRRGMNTEAFF
TGTGCCAGCTCCCGACGGGGTATGAACACTGAAGCTTTCTTT
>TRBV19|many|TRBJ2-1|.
CASSMVRDLNEQFF
TGTGCCAGTAGTATGGTCAGGGACCTCAATGAGCAGTTCTTC
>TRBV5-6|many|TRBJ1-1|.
CASRSAVTVMNTEAFF
TGTGCCAGCAGGTCCGCCGTGACTGTTATGAACACTGAAGCTTTCTTT
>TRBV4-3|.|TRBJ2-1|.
CASSQDWENEQFF
TGCGCCAGCAGCCAAGATTGGGAAAATGAGCAGTTCTTC
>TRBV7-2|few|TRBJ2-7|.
CASSLTEFTYEQYF
TGTGCCAGCAGCTTGACGGAATTTACCTACGAGCAGTACTTC
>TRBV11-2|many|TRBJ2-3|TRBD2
CASSLLSGISTDTQYF
TGTGCCAGCAGCCTACTTAGCGGGATCAGCACAGATACGCAGTATTTT
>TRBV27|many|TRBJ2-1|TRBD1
CASSLQDRDYNEQFF
TGTGCCAGCAGTTTACAGGACAGGGACTACAATGAGCAGTTCTTC
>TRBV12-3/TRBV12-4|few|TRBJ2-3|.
CASSSNTDTQYF
TGTGCCAGCAGTTCGAACACAGATACGCAGTATTTT
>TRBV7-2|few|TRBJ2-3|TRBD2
CASSFHGLAGADTQYF
TGTGCCAGCAGCTTCCACGGACTAGCGGGTGCAGATACGCAGTATTTT
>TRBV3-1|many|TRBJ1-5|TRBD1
CASSLTGGVQPQHF
TGTGCCAGCAGCCTGACAGGGGGCGTTCAGCCCCAGCATTTT
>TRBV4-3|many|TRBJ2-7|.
CASSQDPPTEQYF
TGCGCCAGCAGCCAAGACCCACCGACCGAGCAGTACTTC
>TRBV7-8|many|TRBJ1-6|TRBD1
CASSSPQGRTMPLHF
TGTGCCAGCAGCTCCCCACAGGGGAGAACTATGCCCCTCCACTTT
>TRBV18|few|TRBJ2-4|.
CASSPGAASKNIQYF
TGTGCCAGCTCACCGGGGGCCGCCTCTAAAAACATTCAGTACTTC
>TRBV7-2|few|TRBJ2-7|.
CASRNIGGSYEQYF
TGTGCCAGCAGGAATATAGGGGGGTCCTACGAGCAGTACTTC
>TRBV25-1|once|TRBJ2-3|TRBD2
CASRGGASGMDTQYF
TGTGCCAGCAGGGGAGGGGCTAGCGGGATGGATACGCAGTATTTT
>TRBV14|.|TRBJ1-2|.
CASSQYGDGYTF
TGTGCCAGCAGCCAATACGGGGATGGCTACACCTTC
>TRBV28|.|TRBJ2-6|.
CASSTQGGGANVLTF
TGTGCCAGCAGCACCCAGGGCGGAGGGGCCAACGTCCTGACTTTC
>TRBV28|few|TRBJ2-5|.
CASSPSGTGRAETQYF
TGTGCCAGCAGTCCCTCCGGGACGGGGCGGGCAGAGACCCAGTACTTC
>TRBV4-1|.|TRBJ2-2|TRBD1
CASSQGQGAGGELFF
TGCGCCAGCAGCCAGGGACAGGGGGCCGGCGGGGAGCTGTTTTTT
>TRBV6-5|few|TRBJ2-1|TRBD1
CASSYSIGRDSYNEQFF
TGTGCCAGCAGTTACTCGATCGGCCGGGACAGCTACAATGAGCAGTTCTTC
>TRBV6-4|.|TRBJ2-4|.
CASSDGRILAKNIQYF
TGTGCCAGCAGTGACGGGAGAATCCTAGCCAAAAACATTCAGTACTTC
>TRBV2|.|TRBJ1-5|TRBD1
CASRGDRNGNQPQHF
TGTGCCAGCAGGGGGGACAGGAATGGCAATCAGCCCCAGCATTTT